This T cell receptor beta chain comes out of a study of shared clonotypes between healthy human individuals. Study-wide results and limits: Sampling included only blood; tissue repertoires likely differ.

A CD45RA+ naive subset and a CD45RA-negative memory subset were split from CD4+ cells. CDR1 and CDR2 from the germline V gene are MDHEN and SYDVKM. The length of the CDR3 is 14 residues. The V end was cut by 3 bases, the J end by 0 bases, with 8 bases between. As for this clone: As yet, its antigen is unknown.

Several immunoSEQ plates received, in even portions, the genomic DNA of each subset. The table came from immunoSEQ multiplex PCR; TCRdb's copy has only in-frame clones and leaves some out. In the table there are 1 million to 1.2 million clones, approximately 77% of which are singletons. Source material: memory CD4+ T cells from PBMCs. Sample subset: CD45RA-negative fraction. J is TRBJ1-1 and V is TRBV28, with unresolved D. The clonotype was recovered from a man aged 18 to 29 in good health. Some clones in this sample may be carry-over from other donors' samples. CDR3 in amino acids: CASSFASLNTEAFF. The CDR3 nucleotides read TGTGCCAGCAGTTTCGCCTCACTGAACACTGAAGCTTTCTTT.